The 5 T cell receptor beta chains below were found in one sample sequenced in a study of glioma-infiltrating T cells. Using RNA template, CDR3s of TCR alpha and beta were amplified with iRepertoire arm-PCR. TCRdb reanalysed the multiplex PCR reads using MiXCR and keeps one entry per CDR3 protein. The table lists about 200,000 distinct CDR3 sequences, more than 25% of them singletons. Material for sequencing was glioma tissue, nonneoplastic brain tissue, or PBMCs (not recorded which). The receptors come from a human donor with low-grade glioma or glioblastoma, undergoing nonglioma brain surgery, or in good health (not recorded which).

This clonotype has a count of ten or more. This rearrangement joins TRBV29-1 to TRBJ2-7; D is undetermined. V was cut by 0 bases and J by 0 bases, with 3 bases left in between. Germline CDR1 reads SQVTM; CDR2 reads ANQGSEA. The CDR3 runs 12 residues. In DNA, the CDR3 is TGCAGCGTTGAAGATCCCTCCTACGAGCAGTACTTC. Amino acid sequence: CSVEDPSYEQYF.

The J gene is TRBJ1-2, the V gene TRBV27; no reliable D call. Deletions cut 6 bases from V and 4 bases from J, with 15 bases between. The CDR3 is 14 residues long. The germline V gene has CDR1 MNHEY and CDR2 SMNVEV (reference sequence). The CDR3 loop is CASSLAHLPYGYTF. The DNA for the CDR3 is TGTGCCAGCAGCTTGGCACATCTGCCCTATGGCTACACCTTC.

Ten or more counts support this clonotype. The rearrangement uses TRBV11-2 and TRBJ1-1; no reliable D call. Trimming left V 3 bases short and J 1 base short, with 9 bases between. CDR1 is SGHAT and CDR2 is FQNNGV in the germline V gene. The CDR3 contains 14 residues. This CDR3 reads CASSFSPTNTEAFF. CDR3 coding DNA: TGTGCCAGCAGCTTTTCTCCGACGAACACTGAAGCTTTCTTT.

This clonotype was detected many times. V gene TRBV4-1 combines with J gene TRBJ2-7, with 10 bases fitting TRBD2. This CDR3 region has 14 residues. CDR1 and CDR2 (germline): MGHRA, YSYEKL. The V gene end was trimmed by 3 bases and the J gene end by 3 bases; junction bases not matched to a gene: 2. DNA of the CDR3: TGCGCCAGCAGCCACCTAGCGGGAGTCTACGAGCAGTACTTC. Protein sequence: CASSHLAGVYEQYF.

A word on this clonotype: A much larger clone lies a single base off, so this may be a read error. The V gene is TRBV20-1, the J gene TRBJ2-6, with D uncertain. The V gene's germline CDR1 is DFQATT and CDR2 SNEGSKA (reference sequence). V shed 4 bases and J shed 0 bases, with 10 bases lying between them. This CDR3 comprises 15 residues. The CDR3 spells CSAMEGSSGANVLTF. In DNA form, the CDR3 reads TGCAGTGCTATGGAAGGAAGCTCTGGGGCCAACGTCCTGACTTTC.